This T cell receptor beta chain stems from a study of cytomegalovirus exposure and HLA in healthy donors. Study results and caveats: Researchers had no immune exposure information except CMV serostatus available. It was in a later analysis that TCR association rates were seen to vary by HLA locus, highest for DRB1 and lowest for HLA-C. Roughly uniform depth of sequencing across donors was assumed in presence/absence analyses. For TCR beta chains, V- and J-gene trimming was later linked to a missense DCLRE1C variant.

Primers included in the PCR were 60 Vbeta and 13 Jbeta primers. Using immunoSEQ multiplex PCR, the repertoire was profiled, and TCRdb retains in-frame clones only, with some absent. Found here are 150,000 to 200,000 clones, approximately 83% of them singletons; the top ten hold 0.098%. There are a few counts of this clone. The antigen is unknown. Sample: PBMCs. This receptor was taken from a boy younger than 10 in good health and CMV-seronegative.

CDR3 DNA: TGTGCCTGGACTAGCGGGAACACCGGGGAGCTGTTTTTT. Its protein product is CAWTSGNTGELFF. The J gene is TRBJ2-2, the V gene TRBV30, with TRBD2 matching 7 bases. V trimming: 4 bases; J trimming: 1 base; junction bases outside the gene matches: 0. Germline V gives CDR1 GTSNPN, CDR2 SVGIG (reference sequence). This CDR3 is 13 amino acids long.